This TCR beta chain was recorded in a study of blood T cell repertoires in COVID-19. This clone was observed a single time. Trimming at V came to 7 bases and at J to 4 bases, leaving 8 bases not matched to a gene. The germline V gene has CDR1 MDHEN and CDR2 SYDVKM. This CDR3 is built from 15 residues. The repertoire was sequenced with immunoSEQ multiplex PCR; TCRdb's copy has only in-frame clones and lacks some. The sample records around 86,000 clones, around 85% being singletons. Sequencing input: peripheral blood. The source of this sequence is a human donor in a cohort sampled during active COVID-19. The rearrangement joins TRBV28 to TRBJ2-1, with 9 bases matching TRBD1. This CDR3 reads CASIPTGGGYNEQFF. The CDR3 DNA is TGTGCCAGCATCCCAACAGGGGGCGGGTACAATGAGCAGTTCTTC.